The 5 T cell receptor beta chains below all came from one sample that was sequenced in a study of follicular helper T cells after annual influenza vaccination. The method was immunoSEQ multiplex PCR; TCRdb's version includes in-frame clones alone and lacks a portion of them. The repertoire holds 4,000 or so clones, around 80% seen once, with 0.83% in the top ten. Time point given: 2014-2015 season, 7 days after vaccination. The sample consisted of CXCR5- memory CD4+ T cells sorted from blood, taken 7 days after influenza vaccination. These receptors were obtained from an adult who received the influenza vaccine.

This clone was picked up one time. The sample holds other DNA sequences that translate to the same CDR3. DNA of the CDR3: TGTGCCAGCAGCCCCGGCCGGAACACTGAAGCTTTCTTT. This encodes CASSPGRNTEAFF. The chain has TRBV7-2 and TRBJ1-1, with unresolved D. V was pared by 5 bases and J by 1 base, with 8 bases between. Germline assignment: CDR1 SGHTA and CDR2 FQGNSA. CDR3 size: 13 residues.

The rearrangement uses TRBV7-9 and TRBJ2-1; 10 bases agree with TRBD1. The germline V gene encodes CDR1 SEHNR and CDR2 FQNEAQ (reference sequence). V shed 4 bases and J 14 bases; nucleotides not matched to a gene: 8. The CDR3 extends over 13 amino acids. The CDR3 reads CASSYRRTGGEFF. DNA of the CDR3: TGTGCCAGCAGCTATCGGAGGACAGGGGGTGAGTTCTTC.

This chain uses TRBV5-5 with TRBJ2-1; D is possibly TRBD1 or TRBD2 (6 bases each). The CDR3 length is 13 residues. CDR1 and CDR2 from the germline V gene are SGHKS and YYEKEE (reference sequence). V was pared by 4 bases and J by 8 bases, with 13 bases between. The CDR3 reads CASSPTGGDEQFF. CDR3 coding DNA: TGTGCCAGCAGCCCGACAGGAGGGGATGAGCAGTTCTTC.

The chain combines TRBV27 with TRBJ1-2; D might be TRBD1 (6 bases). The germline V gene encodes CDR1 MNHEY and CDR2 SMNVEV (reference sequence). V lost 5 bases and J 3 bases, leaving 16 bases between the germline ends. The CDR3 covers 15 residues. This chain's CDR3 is CASSRLGGEDYGYTF. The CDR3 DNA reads TGTGCCAGCAGTAGACTGGGGGGCGAGGACTATGGCTACACCTTC.

In DNA, the CDR3 is TGTGCCAGCAGCTTATTAGTTAGCGGGGGATACAATGAGCAGTTCTTC. Translated: CASSLLVSGGYNEQFF. This chain joins TRBV7-9 and TRBJ2-1; 9 bases are shared with TRBD2. Trimming took 2 bases from V and 4 from J; bases not matched to a gene: 6. The CDR3 sequence is 16 residues long. The germline gives CDR1 SEHNR, CDR2 FQNEAQ (reference sequence).